These 26 T cell receptor beta chains share one sample of origin, sequenced in a study of shared T cell receptors in the human thymus. The protocol was immunoSEQ multiplex PCR, while the TCRdb copy is restricted to in-frame clones and leaves out a portion. The table lists roughly 550,000 clones, around 78% of them singletons. The data were also submitted as part of a second study, on human thymus T cells.

Sequences were obtained from thymocytes. The receptors were gathered from a boy under three years old with a congenital heart defect.

The gene calls are TRBV7-2 and TRBJ1-2; a possible D gene is TRBD1 (5 bases). The germline V and J ends were trimmed by 2 bases and 4 bases, with 11 bases remaining between them. This CDR3 region has 14 residues. Germline loops: CDR1 SGHTA, CDR2 FQGNSA. The CDR3 is CASSLKRQIYGYTF. CDR3 DNA sequence: TGTGCCAGCAGCTTAAAGAGACAGATCTATGGCTACACCTTC.

The rearrangement joins TRBV2 to TRBJ1-1; the D is unclear. The CDR3 contains 14 residues. V dropped 6 bases and J dropped 3 bases, with 14 bases sitting between them. Germline lookup yields CDR1 SNHLY and CDR2 FYNNEI. The CDR3 nucleotides read TGTGCCAGCAGAGAACAGCGAGCAGACACTGAAGCTTTCTTT. Its protein product is CASREQRADTEAFF.

The chain combines TRBV5-1 with TRBJ1-2, with 7 nucleotides matching TRBD1. CDR3 length: 13 residues. Germline CDR1 reads SGHRS; CDR2 reads YFSETQ. With 3 bases clipped from V and 5 bases from J, the junction kept 4 bases outside the gene matches. Written as DNA, the CDR3 is TGCGCCAGCAGCTCGGACAGGTTATATGGCTACACCTTC. Residues: CASSSDRLYGYTF.

The chain has TRBV27 and TRBJ2-7, with D tentatively TRBD2 (6 bases). This CDR3 comprises 14 residues. The V end lost 2 bases, the J end lost 6 bases, and 14 bases lay between the germline ends. Germline V gives CDR1 MNHEY, CDR2 SMNVEV (reference sequence). The chain's CDR3 is CASSLEGGSFEQYF. CDR3 bases: TGTGCCAGCAGTTTAGAAGGAGGGTCATTCGAGCAGTACTTC.

The chain has TRBV28 and TRBJ2-7, with D tentatively TRBD2 (5 bases). The V and J ends lost 6 bases and 1 base respectively, with 13 bases between them. Looked up from germline, CDR1 is MDHEN and CDR2 is SYDVKM. The CDR3 totals 14 residues. The DNA for the CDR3 is TGTGCCAGCAGGGGAGCGGACTCTTCCTACGAGCAGTACTTC. Its protein product is CASRGADSSYEQYF.

This clone was observed a handful of times. V is TRBV28 and J is TRBJ2-5; D is possibly TRBD2 (6 bases). V lost 2 bases and J 3 bases, leaving 7 bases between the germline ends. CDR1 MDHEN and CDR2 SYDVKM come from the germline V gene. The CDR3 contains 13 residues. The CDR3 sequence is CASSLTGEETQYF. The DNA for the CDR3 is TGTGCCAGCAGTTTAACGGGGGAAGAGACCCAGTACTTC.

The chain links TRBV25-1 to TRBJ2-5; 10 positions match TRBD1. CDR3 size: 14 residues. After removal of 6 bases from V and 5 bases from J, the junction contained 6 bases not matched to a gene. CDR1 and CDR2 from the germline V gene are MGHDK and SYGVNS. The CDR3 sequence: CASRDRGPGETQYF. CDR3 DNA sequence: TGTGCCAGCAGAGACAGGGGGCCGGGCGAGACCCAGTACTTC.

This clone was seen a few times. The genes are TRBV30 and TRBJ2-5, with 7 bases aligning to TRBD1. CDR1 GTSNPN and CDR2 SVGIG come from the germline V gene (reference sequence). The CDR3 consists of 23 residues. Trimming at V came to 3 bases and at J to 5 bases, leaving 36 bases not matched to a gene. The CDR3, as DNA: TGTGCCTGGAGCACCCGACAGGGTAGTTTGCCTTTACGTCTGGTGTTCCCGGGGGAGACCCAGTACTTC. It specifies CAWSTRQGSLPLRLVFPGETQYF.

The chain uses TRBV27 and TRBJ1-4; 7 nucleotides line up with TRBD1. CDR3 length: 17 amino acids. Germline CDR1 and CDR2: MNHEY and SMNVEV (reference sequence). V was pared by 4 bases and J by 7 bases, with 15 bases of the junction left unmatched. The CDR3 loop is CASSSTSQGRPSEKLFF. The DNA for the CDR3 is TGTGCCAGCAGTTCGACCTCACAGGGGAGGCCTAGTGAAAAACTGTTTTTT.

This clone came up once. The V gene is TRBV12-5, the J gene TRBJ1-4; 8 positions agree with TRBD1. V lost 7 bases, J lost 7 bases, and 11 bases stayed unmatched. CDR1 and CDR2 (germline): LGHNT, FRNRAP. This CDR3 contains 15 residues. This CDR3 is CASAILRGRPEKLFF. Written as DNA, the CDR3 is TGTGCTAGTGCCATCCTCAGGGGGCGACCTGAAAAACTGTTTTTT. Variable domain in full (rest from reference TRBV12-5 and TRBJ1-4): DARVTQTPRHKVTEMGQEVTMRCQPILGHNTVFWYRQTMMQGLELLAYFRNRAPLDDSGMPKDRFSAEMPDATLATLKIQPSEPRDSAVYFCASAILRGRPEKLFFGSGTQLSVL.

The genes are TRBV2 and TRBJ1-1; perhaps TRBD1 as D (6 bases). Looked up from germline, CDR1 is SNHLY and CDR2 is FYNNEI. Trimming pared 1 base from V and 5 bases from J, leaving 8 bases between. The length of the CDR3 is 13 residues. CDR3 in DNA: TGTGCCAGCAGTGAAGGGACAGAGACTGAAGCTTTCTTT. This gives the protein CASSEGTETEAFF.

This chain connects TRBV15 to TRBJ2-2, with 12 positions matching TRBD1. J gave up 4 bases and V 0 bases, and 3 bases lay outside the gene matches. The CDR3 sequence is 17 residues long. From germline, CDR1 is LNHNV and CDR2 YYDKDF (reference sequence). The CDR3 sequence: CATSRDRDRGPTGELFF. CDR3 sequence (DNA): TGTGCCACCAGCAGAGACCGGGACAGGGGGCCCACCGGGGAGCTGTTTTTT.

This sequence joins TRBV4-3 and TRBJ2-5, with TRBD2 identical over 7 bases. The last part of the DNA fits TRBJ2-7 better; the J call may be wrong. The CDR3 has 17 amino acids. The V gene's germline CDR1 is LGHNA and CDR2 YSLEER. The CDR3 protein is CASSQDPWGGFSYEQYF. CDR3 nucleotide sequence: TGCGCCAGCAGCCAAGATCCATGGGGGGGGTTCTCCTACGAGCAGTACTTC.

CDR3 loop: CASSEWVVRTGREQYF. CDR3 nucleotides: TGTGCCAGCAGTGAATGGGTGGTTAGGACAGGGCGGGAGCAGTACTTC. The V and J genes are TRBV2 and TRBJ2-7, with TRBD1 matching 8 bases. Trimming removed 2 bases from V and 7 bases from J; junction bases left unmatched: 13. In germline, CDR1 is SNHLY, CDR2 FYNNEI. This CDR3 has 16 residues.

The CDR3 reads CASSLGRRERDTDTQYF. The CDR3 coding sequence is TGCGCCAGCAGCTTGGGTCGGCGGGAGAGGGACACAGATACGCAGTATTTT. V and J are TRBV5-1 and TRBJ2-3, with 7 bases aligning to TRBD2. Germline CDR1 reads SGHRS; CDR2 reads YFSETQ. The trim removed 0 bases at V and 2 bases at J, leaving 9 bases unmatched. The CDR3 sequence is 17 residues long.

The rearrangement links TRBV4-1 to TRBJ2-7; 8 bases agree with TRBD1. The CDR3 is 16 residues long. Germline V CDR1 and CDR2: MGHRA, YSYEKL. The V segment lost 5 bases and the J segment 4 bases; nucleotides outside the gene matches: 13. CDR3 protein: CASSFGEGQGGYEQYF. The DNA of the CDR3 is TGCGCCAGCAGCTTCGGCGAAGGACAGGGTGGATACGAGCAGTACTTC.

This clone was counted between two and nine times. The chain carries TRBV6-5 and TRBJ1-1; 7 bases agree with TRBD1. The trim removed 2 bases at V and 1 base at J, leaving 7 bases unmatched. CDR3 length equals 16 residues. Germline loops: CDR1 MNHEY, CDR2 SVGAGI. The CDR3 DNA reads as TGTGCCAGCAGTTACCGTGGCAGGGGGGCGAACACTGAAGCTTTCTTT. Translating it yields CASSYRGRGANTEAFF.

CDR3 loop: CASGMEGTYEQYF. DNA of the CDR3: TGTGCTAGTGGGATGGAGGGGACCTACGAGCAGTACTTC. The chain carries TRBV12-5 and TRBJ2-7, with a weak D call TRBD2 (6 bases). The germline V gene has CDR1 LGHNT and CDR2 FRNRAP. Trimming stripped 6 bases from V and 2 bases from J, with 11 bases between. This CDR3 has 13 residues.

CDR3 region: CAISDPTRTGPKDTQYF. DNA of the CDR3: TGTGCCATCAGTGACCCAACCAGGACAGGGCCCAAGGATACGCAGTATTTT. This chain connects TRBV10-3 to TRBJ2-3, with 8 bases aligning to TRBD1. This CDR3 has 17 residues. CDR1 ENHRY and CDR2 SYGVKD come from the germline V gene. Losses at the gene ends were 3 bases for V and 6 bases for J; bases not matched to a gene: 14.

The chain has TRBV11-2 and TRBJ2-7, with TRBD1 matching over 8 bases. Germline V gene lookup returns CDR1 SGHAT and CDR2 FQNNGV. The V segment lost 4 bases and the J segment 6 bases; nucleotides outside the gene matches: 14. The CDR3 length is 16 residues. In DNA form, the CDR3 reads TGTGCCAGCAGCTCACGACCCCCTTCAGGGGGCTCCGAGCAGTACTTC. Translation gives CASSSRPPSGGSEQYF. The variable domain in full, completed from reference TRBV11-2 and TRBJ2-7, reads EAGVAQSPRYKIIEKRQSVAFWCNPISGHATLYWYQQILGQGPKLLIQFQNNGVVDDSQLPKDRFSAERLKGVDSTLKIQPAKLEDSAVYLCASSSRPPSGGSEQYFGPGTRLTVT.

The rearrangement joins TRBV21-1 to TRBJ1-5; TRBD1, the table's D call, lacks a check against the DNA. TRBV21-1 is tagged as a pseudogene. This CDR3 spans 21 amino acids. The DNA of the CDR3 is TGTGCCAGCAGCAAATCTACCCTTTCGGACAGGATTTTTGGGGGCAATCAGCCCCAGCATTTT. Its protein is CASSKSTLSDRIFGGNQPQHF.

J is TRBJ1-1 and V is TRBV6-5; no definite D call. V dropped 4 bases and J dropped 4 bases, with 4 bases sitting between them. This CDR3 region has 11 residues. The germline CDR1 and CDR2 sequences are MNHEY and SVGAGI. This CDR3 reads CASSSRTEAFF. CDR3 in DNA: TGTGCCAGCAGTTCTCGCACTGAAGCTTTCTTT.

The rearrangement uses TRBV7-6 and TRBJ2-1; TRBD2 might be the D (5 bases). The germline V gene encodes CDR1 SGHVS and CDR2 FNYEAQ. The V end lost 6 bases, the J end lost 14 bases, and 20 bases lay between the germline ends. The CDR3 covers 13 residues. In nucleotides, the CDR3 is TGTGCCAGCAGGCCATGGACTGTTTGGCGAGAGTTCTTC. The encoded protein is CASRPWTVWREFF.

The V call is TRBV27, the J call TRBJ2-7; 7 positions agree with TRBD1. The V gene's germline CDR1 is MNHEY and CDR2 SMNVEV (reference sequence). Germline trimming cut 4 bases from V and 2 bases from J; bases unmatched to any gene: 2. The CDR3 sequence is 13 residues long. The DNA of the CDR3 is TGTGCCAGCAGTTCAGGGGGAACCTACGAGCAGTACTTC. Protein product: CASSSGGTYEQYF.

V usage is TRBV27 and J usage is TRBJ2-5, with D maybe TRBD2 (6 bases). The assigned J gene may be wrong: the sequence end matches TRBJ2-7 better. The CDR3 totals 16 residues. Germline lookup yields CDR1 MNHEY and CDR2 SMNVEV (reference sequence). The DNA of the CDR3 is TGTGCCAGCAGTTCAACGGGACTGGGCTATCCGTACGAGCAGTACTTC. It yields the protein CASSSTGLGYPYEQYF.

The chain joins TRBV6-4 to TRBJ2-7; 16 positions match TRBD2. Germline trimming cut 6 bases from V and 8 bases from J; bases unmatched to any gene: 10. This CDR3 has 16 residues. Germline V CDR1 and CDR2: MRHNA, SNTAGT. CDR3: CASRFGTSGRAAQQYF. The CDR3 bases are TGTGCCAGCAGGTTCGGGACTAGCGGGAGGGCTGCACAGCAGTACTTC.